The 23 T cell receptor beta chains reported below all come from one sample, sequenced in a study of T-cell reconstitution after alpha-beta-depleted transplantation in children. A library of TCRbeta sequences, prepared with unique molecular identifiers, was generated. TCRdb reprocessed the PCR reads with MiXCR, giving one entry per CDR3 protein. This table has about 120,000 distinct CDR3 sequences, about a tenth appearing once. This material consisted of PBMCs, taken before TCRalphabeta/CD19-depleted stem cell transplant. The receptors here all came from a boy aged 2 to 10 with acute lymphoblastic leukemia, due to receive a stem cell transplant.

The chain has TRBV18 and TRBJ2-2; D is unclear. The germline V gene encodes CDR1 KGHSH and CDR2 LQKENI. The CDR3 loop spans 15 amino acids. The V and J ends lost 3 bases and 4 bases respectively, with 12 bases between them. This chain's CDR3 is CASSPRSGFTGELFF. The CDR3 nucleotides read TGTGCCAGCTCACCGCGTAGTGGGTTCACCGGGGAGCTGTTTTTT.

This clonotype has more than one count but fewer than ten. The rearrangement uses TRBV29-1 and TRBJ2-6, with a tentative D call TRBD2 (5 bases). The CDR3 runs 18 residues. The germline V and J ends were trimmed by 6 bases and 0 bases, with 21 bases remaining between them. CDR1 is SQVTM and CDR2 is ANQGSEA in the germline V gene. The CDR3 bases are TGCAGCGTCGGCGTCCGGGGATTAACATTCTCTGGGGCCAACGTCCTGACTTTC. The encoded protein is CSVGVRGLTFSGANVLTF.

The chain couples TRBV25-1 to TRBJ2-4; the D is unclear. The CDR3 is 14 residues long. Germline loops: CDR1 MGHDK, CDR2 SYGVNS. The germline V and J ends were trimmed by 4 bases and 1 base, with 8 bases remaining between them. The CDR3 reads CASSGAGAKNIQYF. The CDR3 DNA follows: TGTGCCAGCAGTGGGGCCGGGGCCAAAAACATTCAGTACTTC.

The V call is TRBV20-1, the J call TRBJ2-1; TRBD1 matches at 9 bases. This CDR3 is 14 amino acids long. From germline, CDR1 is DFQATT and CDR2 SNEGSKA (reference sequence). The ends lost 7 bases at V and 7 bases at J; junction bases unmatched: 11. CDR3 protein: CSVPVHRGRNEQFF. The CDR3, as DNA: TGCAGTGTCCCGGTGCACAGGGGGCGTAATGAGCAGTTCTTC.

The chain links TRBV5-6 to TRBJ2-1; D is possibly TRBD2 (5 bases). Germline assignment: CDR1 SGHDT and CDR2 YYEEEE. V was pared by 2 bases and J by 8 bases, with 17 bases between. There are 15 residues in the CDR3. The DNA for the CDR3 is TGTGCCAGCAGCTTTTCACCTAGCCCAGGAGATGAGCAGTTCTTC. The encoded protein is CASSFSPSPGDEQFF.

The chain recombines TRBV6-5 with TRBJ1-1; TRBD1 is a possible D gene (5 bases). This CDR3 region has 13 residues. Germline V gene lookup returns CDR1 MNHEY and CDR2 SVGAGI. Trimming removed 5 bases from V and 2 bases from J, with 9 bases in between. As DNA, the CDR3 is TGTGCCAGCAGTAACGACAGAAACACTGAAGCTTTCTTT. This encodes CASSNDRNTEAFF.

This sequence joins TRBV10-3 and TRBJ2-5; a possible D gene is TRBD2 (7 bases). The V and J ends lost 0 bases and 5 bases respectively, with 13 bases between them. Per germline, CDR1 ENHRY and CDR2 SYGVKD. This CDR3 is 15 amino acids long. CDR3 residues: CAISESGGRVETQYF. The CDR3 coding sequence is TGTGCCATCAGTGAGTCCGGGGGGCGCGTTGAGACCCAGTACTTC.

This clonotype was detected ten times or more. This chain connects TRBV7-6 to TRBJ2-2, with 7 bases aligning to TRBD2. CDR3 length equals 12 residues. Germline loops: CDR1 SGHVS, CDR2 FNYEAQ. The trim removed 5 bases at V and 15 bases at J, leaving 9 bases unmatched. The CDR3 protein is CASSPRGDELFF. For the CDR3, the DNA is TGTGCCAGCAGCCCCCGGGGGGATGAGTTGTTTTTT.

The rearrangement joins TRBV12-3 or TRBV12-4 to TRBJ2-2, with a tentative D call TRBD1 (5 bases). The CDR3 extends over 12 amino acids. Trimming shortened V by 1 base and J by 15 bases, and 12 bases separated the two germline ends. The CDR3 is CASSLVSGRVFF. The DNA for the CDR3 is TGTGCCAGCAGTTTAGTCTCGGGCAGGGTGTTTTTT.

This clonotype showed up just a few times. The CDR3 DNA sequence: TGCAGTGCTAGTACAGGGGGCGGCGGGACCTCCTACAATGAGCAGTTCTTC. This codes for CSASTGGGGTSYNEQFF. The chain is built from TRBV20-1 and TRBJ2-1, with 9 bases aligning to TRBD1. The CDR3 has 17 amino acids. Germline V gene data show CDR1 as DFQATT and CDR2 as SNEGSKA (reference sequence). With 3 bases clipped from V and 0 bases from J, the junction kept 9 bases outside the gene matches.

CDR3 DNA sequence: TGCGCCAGCAGCCAAGATCGACTAGCGGTCTACAATGAGCAGTTCTTC. Its protein is CASSQDRLAVYNEQFF. The J gene is TRBJ2-1, the V gene TRBV4-3; 9 bases agree with TRBD2. Germline V gene data show CDR1 as LGHNA and CDR2 as YSLEER. The CDR3 length is 16 residues. With 0 bases clipped from V and 3 bases from J, the junction kept 3 bases outside the gene matches.

Many counts were recorded for this clonotype. V is TRBV12-3 or TRBV12-4 and J is TRBJ2-3; maybe TRBD2 (6 bases). The CDR3 has 16 amino acids. Deletions cut 6 bases from V and 2 bases from J, with 18 bases between. The CDR3 reads CASRPGASAFTDTQYF. DNA of the CDR3: TGTGCCAGCAGACCCGGGGCTAGCGCCTTCACAGATACGCAGTATTTT.

This clonotype was counted ten times or more. This rearrangement joins TRBV5-5 to TRBJ2-7, with TRBD1 matching over 11 bases. The CDR3 consists of 16 residues. The trim removed 0 bases at V and 4 bases at J, leaving 6 bases unmatched. In germline, CDR1 is SGHKS, CDR2 YYEKEE (reference sequence). The CDR3 DNA follows: TGTGCCAGCAGCTTGGCCCCCGGGACAGGGGGGTACGAGCAGTACTTC. It specifies CASSLAPGTGGYEQYF.

In this sample, this clonotype turned up many times. The chain recombines TRBV5-1 with TRBJ2-7; TRBD2 matches 9 bases. From germline, CDR1 is SGHRS and CDR2 YFSETQ. CDR3 length equals 14 residues. The ends lost 2 bases at V and 2 bases at J; junction bases unmatched: 2. This chain's CDR3 is CASSLAGGPYEQYF. The CDR3 nucleotides are TGCGCCAGCAGCTTAGCGGGAGGCCCCTACGAGCAGTACTTC.

There are many counts of this clonotype. The chain combines TRBV5-1 with TRBJ2-1, with 14 bases identical to TRBD2. CDR1 is SGHRS, CDR2 YFSETQ, per germline. Trimming took 3 bases from V and 9 from J; bases not matched to a gene: 5. CDR3 length: 15 amino acids. For the CDR3, the DNA is TGCGCCAGCAGCTGGGGACTAGCGGGAGCCGGTGAGCAGTTCTTC. This gives the protein CASSWGLAGAGEQFF.

This clonotype has just a few counts. The rearrangement uses TRBV7-9 and TRBJ2-1, with 8 bases identical to TRBD2. V gave up 8 bases and J gave up 5 bases; unmatched junction bases: 8. The length of the CDR3 is 14 residues. Germline CDR1 and CDR2: SEHNR and FQNEAQ (reference sequence). The CDR3 is CASHREGRDNEQFF. The DNA for the CDR3 is TGTGCCAGCCATCGGGAGGGCCGGGACAATGAGCAGTTCTTC. Complete variable domain (other parts from reference TRBV7-9 and TRBJ2-1): DTGVSQNPRHKITKRGQNVTFRCDPISEHNRLYWYRQTLGQGPEFLTYFQNEAQLEKSRLLSDRFSAERPKGSFSTLEIQRTEQGDSAMYLCASHREGRDNEQFFGPGTRLTVL.

The table lists this clonotype with many counts. The gene calls are TRBV20-1 and TRBJ2-2, with D uncertain. V lost 0 bases, J lost 1 base, and 6 bases lay in between. Looked up from germline, CDR1 is DFQATT and CDR2 is SNEGSKA (reference sequence). The CDR3 is made up of 14 amino acids. CDR3 protein: CSARDKQNTGELFF. The CDR3 DNA is TGCAGTGCTAGAGATAAACAGAACACCGGGGAGCTGTTTTTT.

The chain combines TRBV7-9 with TRBJ1-1; D is unresolved. Looked up from germline, CDR1 is SEHNR and CDR2 is FQNEAQ (reference sequence). The CDR3 sequence is 11 residues long. The V end lost 4 bases, the J end lost 11 bases, and 11 bases lay between the germline ends. CDR3 loop: CASSSNLRAFF. The CDR3 nucleotides are TGTGCCAGCAGCTCGAACCTGAGGGCTTTCTTT.

The chain recombines TRBV6-1 with TRBJ2-1, with D unresolved. V gave up 7 bases and J gave up 10 bases, with 14 bases separating them. CDR1 is MNHNS, CDR2 SASEGT, per germline. The CDR3 sequence is 12 residues long. The CDR3 nucleotides are TGTGCCAGCACTGTCGATGTTCTCGAGCAGTTCTTC. Translation gives CASTVDVLEQFF.

The V and J genes are TRBV5-1 and TRBJ2-3, with D perhaps being TRBD1 or TRBD2 (5 bases each). Germline V gene lookup returns CDR1 SGHRS and CDR2 YFSETQ. The germline V and J ends were trimmed by 2 bases and 1 base, with 11 bases remaining between them. The CDR3 covers 15 residues. CDR3 in DNA: TGCGCCAGCAGCTTCCGGGACGGAGGCACAGATACGCAGTATTTT. Its protein is CASSFRDGGTDTQYF. The full variable domain, completed using reference TRBV5-1 and TRBJ2-3, is KAGVTQTPRYLIKTRGQQVTLSCSPISGHRSVSWYQQTPGQGLQFLFEYFSETQRNKGNFPGRFSGRQFSNSRSEMNVSTLELGDSALYLCASSFRDGGTDTQYFGPGTRLTVL.

This clonotype appeared a few times. V is TRBV25-1 and J is TRBJ1-1; 10 bases are shared with TRBD1. With V trimmed by 7 bases and J by 11 bases, 10 bases remained unmatched. Germline CDR1 is MGHDK and CDR2 is SYGVNS. The CDR3 sequence is 13 residues long. DNA of the CDR3: TGTGCCAGCATGAGACAGGGGGCAATTGGGGCTTTCTTT. Translation: CASMRQGAIGAFF.

This clonotype was observed a handful of times. This chain connects TRBV20-1 to TRBJ2-5, with TRBD2 identical over 8 bases. From germline, CDR1 is DFQATT and CDR2 SNEGSKA (reference sequence). Trimming removed 1 base from V and 4 bases from J; junction bases left unmatched: 5. CDR3 length: 14 amino acids. The CDR3 is CSARAGGQGETQYF. In DNA, the CDR3 is TGCAGTGCTAGAGCGGGAGGGCAGGGAGAGACCCAGTACTTC.

This clonotype came up a few times. The chain joins TRBV12-3 or TRBV12-4 to TRBJ2-1, with 8 positions matching TRBD1. The length of the CDR3 is 17 residues. J lost 6 bases, V lost 0 bases, and 10 bases had no gene match. The CDR3 is CASSLAGQGPSGNEQFF. The CDR3 DNA reads TGTGCCAGCAGTTTAGCTGGACAGGGTCCTAGTGGCAATGAGCAGTTCTTC.